This T cell receptor (beta chain) emerged from a study of blood T cell repertoires in COVID-19. Study in general: PBMCs, B-cell-depleted T cells, or T cells provided the cDNA or gDNA that made up the material.

Under the authors' procedure: Researchers report that nucleated cell counts were estimated from reference gene primer amplification. The data were produced by immunoSEQ multiplex PCR, yet TCRdb's version contains in-frame clones alone and is incomplete. V, J and clone size are those of that table, while D and trimming were read from the DNA. The sample carries around 400,000 clones, approximately 91% recorded once. Participants spanned ages about 18 to 90 years and resided in 20 to 30 US areas. Participant-reported clinical history was the basis for cohort assignment. The CDR3 totals 16 residues. Germline CDR1 and CDR2: SGHTA and FQGNSA. The V gene end was trimmed by 3 bases and the J gene end by 3 bases; junction bases not matched to a gene: 8.

What was sequenced was PBMCs or T cells enriched from blood (not recorded which). This sequence joins TRBV7-2 and TRBJ1-2; 9 bases are a match to TRBD1. This receptor was obtained from a woman aged 40 to 50 who had been exposed to COVID-19. As DNA, the CDR3 is TGTGCCAGCAGCTTTGGTGGGACAGGGAAGGACTATGGCTACACCTTC. Its protein is CASSFGGTGKDYGYTF.